This T cell receptor beta chain emerged from a study of tumor and adjacent non-tumor tissue in lung cancer. CDR1 and CDR2 from the germline V gene are SGHNT and YENEEA. CDR3 length: 17 residues. This sample's RNA came from whole unsorted tissue. Between August and November 2014, newly diagnosed, chemotherapy-naive lung cancer patients underwent thoracic surgery in China. Comment on this clonotype: What it binds is unknown. Without the conserved terminal phenylalanine or tryptophan, this CDR3 likely stems from a read error.

A modified ARM-PCR protocol with three rounds of nested PCR amplified TCRbeta. MiXCR, run by TCRdb on the multiplex PCR reads, gives a single entry per CDR3 protein. The table lists around 140,000 distinct CDR3 sequences, around 61% of them singletons. General observations from the study: Normal lung showed higher cumulative top 100 clone frequency than tumor.

The source material was lung tumor tissue. The TCR comes from a man between 60 and 75 years old with small cell lung cancer. The rearrangement uses TRBV11-3 and TRBJ2-1, with D perhaps TRBD1 or TRBD2 (5 bases each). DNA for the CDR3: TGTATCAGCAGCCTCAGGCCAGGGAGAGGGATAAGCAATGAGCAGTTCATC. Protein: CISSLRPGRGISNEQFI.